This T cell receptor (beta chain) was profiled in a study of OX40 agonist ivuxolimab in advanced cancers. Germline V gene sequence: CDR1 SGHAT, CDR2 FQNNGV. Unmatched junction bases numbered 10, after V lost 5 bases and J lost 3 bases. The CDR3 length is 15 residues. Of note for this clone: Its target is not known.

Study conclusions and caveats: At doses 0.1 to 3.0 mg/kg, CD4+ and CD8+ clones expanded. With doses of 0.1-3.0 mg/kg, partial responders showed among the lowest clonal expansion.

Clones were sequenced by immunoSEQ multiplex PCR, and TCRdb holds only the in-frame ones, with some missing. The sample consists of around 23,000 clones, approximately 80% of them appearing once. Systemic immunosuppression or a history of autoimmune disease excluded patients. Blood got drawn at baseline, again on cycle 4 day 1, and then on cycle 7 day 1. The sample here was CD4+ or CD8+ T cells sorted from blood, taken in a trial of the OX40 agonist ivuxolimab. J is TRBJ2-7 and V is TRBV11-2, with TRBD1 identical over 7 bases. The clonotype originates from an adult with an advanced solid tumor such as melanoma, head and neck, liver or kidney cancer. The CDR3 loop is CASSPSAGGNYEQYF. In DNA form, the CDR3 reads TGTGCCAGCAGCCCTTCCGCAGGGGGAAACTACGAGCAGTACTTC.